Listed below are T cell receptor beta chains from one sample, sequenced in a study of CD8 T cells in Susac syndrome. TCRdb ran MiXCR on the immunoSEQ multiplex PCR reads and lists one entry per CDR3 protein. The data contain 150,000 to 200,000 distinct CDR3 sequences, approximately 94% of them seen just once; the ten biggest clones take up approximately 0.1%. The specimen sequenced was CD4+ T cells from PBMCs. The receptors shown here come from a human donor with multiple sclerosis. Each CDR3 is given with its conserved first and last residue. Not all rows give a size; the values are once, few, many and, for expanded clones, a class.

V	size	J	CDR3
TRBV20-1	-	TRBJ2-3	CSASLGQGADTQYF
TRBV3-1	-	TRBJ2-1	CASSQGRGNYNEQFF
TRBV11-3	-	TRBJ2-7	CASSRHSTYEQYF
TRBV20-1	-	TRBJ2-5	CSAREGTVRETQYF
TRBV23-1	-	TRBJ1-2	CASSQSSRNNYGYTF
TRBV3-1	-	TRBJ2-5	CASSQAEETQYF
TRBV20-1	-	TRBJ1-4	CSARGGSGQDSVNEKLFF
TRBV13	-	TRBJ1-2	CASSLNPGTGDGYTF
TRBV9	-	TRBJ2-5	CASSARGGAETQYF
TRBV28	-	TRBJ2-7	CASSPRSGWGTYEQYF
TRBV7-7	-	TRBJ2-5	CASSPAEFVETQYF
TRBV2	-	TRBJ1-1	CASSQQGPTEAFF
TRBV5-1	-	TRBJ2-5	CASSPGILGQETQYF
TRBV30	-	TRBJ1-1	CAWGVGLAEAFF
TRBV20-1	-	TRBJ2-6	CSARDRTISGANVLTF
TRBV2	-	TRBJ2-1	CASNQDRGLQFF
TRBV7-9	-	TRBJ1-2	CASSFDSDSYGYTF
TRBV29-1	once	TRBJ2-1	CSVEDLRQGAWYEQFF
TRBV20-1	-	TRBJ1-1	CSAAGGPGRNTEAFF
TRBV11-2	-	TRBJ2-1	CASSLYPGQAVDEQFF
TRBV24-1	once	TRBJ1-5	CATSDRQGTGQPQHF
TRBV30	-	TRBJ2-2	CAWRTSRTGELFF
TRBV9	-	TRBJ2-7	CASSVSGGEQYF
TRBV3-1	-	TRBJ2-7	CASSRNMEQYF
TRBV29-1	-	TRBJ1-5	CSAASGTGEQPQHF
TRBV6-2/TRBV6-3	-	TRBJ2-1	CASRGYTYNEQFF
TRBV9	-	TRBJ2-5	CASSVGPTQETQYF
TRBV5-1	-	TRBJ2-7	CASSLRTGTAYEQYF
TRBV5-1	-	TRBJ2-2	CASTGPNTGELFF
TRBV7-3	-	TRBJ1-1	CASSLLGTGVTEAFF
TRBV9	-	TRBJ2-5	CASSVDLGLAGEWETQYF
TRBV5-6	-	TRBJ2-7	CASSPRASRQGWYEQYF
TRBV30	-	TRBJ2-1	CAWSVAGGANNEQFF